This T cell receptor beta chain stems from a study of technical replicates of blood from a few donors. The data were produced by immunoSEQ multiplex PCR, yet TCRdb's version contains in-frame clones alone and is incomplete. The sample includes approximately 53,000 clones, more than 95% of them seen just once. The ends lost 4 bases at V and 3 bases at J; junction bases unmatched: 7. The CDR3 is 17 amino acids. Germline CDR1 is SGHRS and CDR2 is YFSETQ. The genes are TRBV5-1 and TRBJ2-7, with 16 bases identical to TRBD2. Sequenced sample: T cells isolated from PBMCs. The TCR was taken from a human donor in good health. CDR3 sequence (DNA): TGCGCCAGCAGCCTGGGACTAGCGGGAGGGCTTTACTACGAGCAGTACTTC. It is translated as CASSLGLAGGLYYEQYF.